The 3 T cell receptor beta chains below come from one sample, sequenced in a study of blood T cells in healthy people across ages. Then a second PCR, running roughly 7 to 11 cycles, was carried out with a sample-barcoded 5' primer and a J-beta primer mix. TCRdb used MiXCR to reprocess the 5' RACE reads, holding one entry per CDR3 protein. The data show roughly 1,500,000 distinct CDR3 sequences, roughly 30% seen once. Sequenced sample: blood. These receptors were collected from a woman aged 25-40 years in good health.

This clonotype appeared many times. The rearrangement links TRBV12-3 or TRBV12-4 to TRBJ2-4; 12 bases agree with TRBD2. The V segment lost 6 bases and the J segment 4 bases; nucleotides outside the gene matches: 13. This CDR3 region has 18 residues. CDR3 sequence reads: CASSSATSGRGGKNIQYF. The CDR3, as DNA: TGTGCCAGCAGCTCTGCGACTAGCGGGAGAGGGGGTAAAAACATTCAGTACTTC.

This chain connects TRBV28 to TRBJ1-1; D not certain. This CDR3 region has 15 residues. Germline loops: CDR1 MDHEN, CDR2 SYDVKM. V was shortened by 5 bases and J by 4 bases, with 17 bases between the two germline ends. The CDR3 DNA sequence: TGTGCCAGCAGTCGATGGATTGAGCGGGTCACTGAAGCTTTCTTT. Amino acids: CASSRWIERVTEAFF.

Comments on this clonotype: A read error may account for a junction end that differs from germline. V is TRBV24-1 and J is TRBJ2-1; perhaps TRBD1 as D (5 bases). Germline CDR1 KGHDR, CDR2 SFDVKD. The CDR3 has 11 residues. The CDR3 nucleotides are TGCGCCACCAGTATTAGGGGAGAGCAGTTCTTC. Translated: CATSIRGEQFF.